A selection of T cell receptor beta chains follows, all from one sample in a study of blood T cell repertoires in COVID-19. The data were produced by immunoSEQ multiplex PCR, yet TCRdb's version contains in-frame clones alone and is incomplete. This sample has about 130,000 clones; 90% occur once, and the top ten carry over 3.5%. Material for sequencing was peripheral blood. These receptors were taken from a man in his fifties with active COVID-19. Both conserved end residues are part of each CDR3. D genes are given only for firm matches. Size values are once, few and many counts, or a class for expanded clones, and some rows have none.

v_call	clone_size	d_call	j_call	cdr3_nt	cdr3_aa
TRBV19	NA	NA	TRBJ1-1	TGTGCCAGTAGTATGGGGCTTGGTGGCACTGAAGCTTTCTTT	CASSMGLGGTEAFF
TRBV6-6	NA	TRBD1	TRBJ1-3	TGTGCCAGCAGTTACCCCGACAGGGGGGGAGGAAACACCATATATTTT	CASSYPDRGGGNTIYF
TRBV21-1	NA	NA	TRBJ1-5	TGTGCCAGCAGCGAGAGGGTTTATTTGGGACAGGGGCTCTATAGCAATCAGCCCCAGCATTTT	CASSERVYLGQGLYSNQPQHF
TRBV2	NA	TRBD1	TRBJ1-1	TGTGCCAGCAGTAGAGGGGGCCGCACTGAAGCTTTCTTT	CASSRGGRTEAFF
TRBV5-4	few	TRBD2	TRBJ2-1	TGTGCCAGCAGCTTACGGACTAGTGAGCAGTTCTTC	CASSLRTSEQFF
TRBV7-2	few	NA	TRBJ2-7	TGTGCCAGCAGCTTAGGGCTCAGCTCCTACGAGCAGTACTTC	CASSLGLSSYEQYF
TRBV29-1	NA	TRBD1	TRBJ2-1	TGCAGCGTTAGGGACAGGCCGACTTACAATGAGCAGTTCTTC	CSVRDRPTYNEQFF
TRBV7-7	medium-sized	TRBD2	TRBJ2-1	TGTGCCAGCAGCAGAGCGGGAGCAACCTACAATGAGCAGTTCTTC	CASSRAGATYNEQFF
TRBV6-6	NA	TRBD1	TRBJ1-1	TGTGCCAGCAGTTCCGGGACAGGGGGCACTGAAGCTTTCTTT	CASSSGTGGTEAFF
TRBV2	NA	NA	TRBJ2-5	TGTGCCAGCACTCGGGGTTTCCAAGAGACCCAGTACTTC	CASTRGFQETQYF
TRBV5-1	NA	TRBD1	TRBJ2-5	TGCGCCAGCAGCGCGGGACAGGCGCAAGAGACCCAGTACTTC	CASSAGQAQETQYF
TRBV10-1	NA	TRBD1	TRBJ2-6	TGCGCCACCCCTTTCGGACAGGGGGTCCCTGGGGCCAACGTCCTGACTTTC	CATPFGQGVPGANVLTF
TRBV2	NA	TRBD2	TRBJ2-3	TGTGCCAGCAGTGATGCGGGGGGTAGGGATACGCAGTATTTT	CASSDAGGRDTQYF
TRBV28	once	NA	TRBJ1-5	TGTGCCAGCAGTCGACAGATCAATCAGCCCCAGCATTTT	CASSRQINQPQHF
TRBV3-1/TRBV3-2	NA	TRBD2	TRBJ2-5	TGTGCCAGCAGCCAAACCGGGACTAGGGGGGAAACCCAGTACTTC	CASSQTGTRGETQYF
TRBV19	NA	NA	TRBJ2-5	TGTGCCAGTAGGGATTTCCTGGATACAGGGATTGGGTCGGAGACCCAGTACTTC	CASRDFLDTGIGSETQYF
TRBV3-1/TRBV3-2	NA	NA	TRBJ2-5	TGTGCCAGCAGCCAAGGGAGGGGACGAAAGACCCAGTACTTC	CASSQGRGRKTQYF
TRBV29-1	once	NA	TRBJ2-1	TGCAGCGTTGCTATTGATTACAATGAGCAGTTCTTC	CSVAIDYNEQFF
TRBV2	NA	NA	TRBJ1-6	TGTGCCAGCAGTGTGGGGGACACCAACGTCCCACCCCTCCACTTT	CASSVGDTNVPPLHF
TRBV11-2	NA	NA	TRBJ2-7	TGTGCCAGCAGCCCGTCTCAGGGCACCTCCTACGAGCAGTACTTC	CASSPSQGTSYEQYF
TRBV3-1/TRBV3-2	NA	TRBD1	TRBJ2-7	TGTGCCAGCAGCCAAGGACAGGGACCCTACGAGCAGTACTTC	CASSQGQGPYEQYF
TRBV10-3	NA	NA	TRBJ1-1	TGTGCCATCTCAGTGGGTGCGGACACTGAAGCTTTCTTT	CAISVGADTEAFF
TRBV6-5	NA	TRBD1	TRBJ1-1	TGTGCCAGCAGCCTCGTCAGGGGGCTAAACAGTGAAGCTTTCTTT	CASSLVRGLNSEAFF